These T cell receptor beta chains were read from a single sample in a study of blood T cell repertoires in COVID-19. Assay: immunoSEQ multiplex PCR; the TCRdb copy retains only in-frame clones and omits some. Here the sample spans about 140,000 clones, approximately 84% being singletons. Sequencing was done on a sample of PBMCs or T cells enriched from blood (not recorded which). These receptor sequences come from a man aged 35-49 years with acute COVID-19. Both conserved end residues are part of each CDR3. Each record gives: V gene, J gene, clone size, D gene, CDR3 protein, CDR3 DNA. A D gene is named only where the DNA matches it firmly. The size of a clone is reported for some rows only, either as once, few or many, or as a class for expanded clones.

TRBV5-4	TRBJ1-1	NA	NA	CASSPRGNLNTEAFF	TGTGCCAGCAGCCCCCGGGGGAATTTGAACACTGAAGCTTTCTTT
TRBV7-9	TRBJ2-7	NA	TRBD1	CASSLPQGAHEQYF	TGTGCCAGCAGCTTACCACAGGGGGCTCACGAGCAGTACTTC
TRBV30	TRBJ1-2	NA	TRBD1	CAGDGQGDGYTF	TGTGCCGGTGATGGACAGGGGGATGGCTACACCTTC
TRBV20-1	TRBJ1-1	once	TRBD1	CSVSETGTNTEAFF	TGCAGTGTGAGTGAGACAGGGACAAACACTGAAGCTTTCTTT
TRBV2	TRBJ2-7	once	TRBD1	CASSEATGGHIWGEQYF	TGTGCCAGCAGTGAAGCGACAGGGGGGCATATTTGGGGCGAGCAGTACTTC
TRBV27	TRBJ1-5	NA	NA	CASSLMSGEQPQHF	TGTGCCAGCAGTTTAATGTCGGGTGAACAGCCCCAGCATTTT
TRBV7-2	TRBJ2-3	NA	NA	CASSLAYRVSGTDTQYF	TGTGCCAGCAGCTTAGCTTACAGGGTTTCGGGCACAGATACGCAGTATTTT
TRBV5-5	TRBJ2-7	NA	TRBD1	CASSLAAGQGSYEQYF	TGTGCCAGCAGCTTGGCCGCTGGACAGGGAAGCTACGAGCAGTACTTC
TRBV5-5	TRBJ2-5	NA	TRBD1	CASSPGQSQETQYF	TGTGCCAGCAGCCCGGGACAGAGCCAAGAGACCCAGTACTTC
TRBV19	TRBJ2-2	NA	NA	CASCLTIGANTGELFF	TGTGCCAGTTGCCTCACTATCGGCGCGAACACCGGGGAGCTGTTTTTT
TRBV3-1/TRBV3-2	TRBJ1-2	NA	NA	CASSQDVSVSYGYTF	TGTGCCAGCAGCCAAGATGTTTCTGTCTCCTATGGCTACACCTTC
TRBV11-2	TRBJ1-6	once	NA	CASSSARQVGSPLHF	TGTGCCAGCAGCTCCGCCCGACAAGTAGGTTCACCCCTCCACTTT
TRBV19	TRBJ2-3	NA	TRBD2	CASSMTSGQTDTQYF	TGTGCCAGTAGTATGACTAGCGGGCAGACAGATACGCAGTATTTT
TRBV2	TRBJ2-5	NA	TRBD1	CASLQGAPRETQYF	TGTGCCAGTCTACAGGGGGCGCCTAGGGAGACCCAGTACTTC
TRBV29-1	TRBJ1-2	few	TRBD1	CSVRTGGDGYTF	TGCAGCGTTAGGACAGGGGGCGATGGCTACACCTTC
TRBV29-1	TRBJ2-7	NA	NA	CSVSPGISINEQYF	TGCAGCGTTTCTCCCGGGATCTCGATTAACGAGCAGTACTTC
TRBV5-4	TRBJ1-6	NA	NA	CASSSRGFNSPLHF	TGTGCCAGCAGCTCCCGGGGTTTCAATTCACCCCTCCACTTT
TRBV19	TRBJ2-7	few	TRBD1	CASTDPGQGSYEQYF	TGTGCCAGCACAGATCCGGGACAGGGCTCCTACGAGCAGTACTTC
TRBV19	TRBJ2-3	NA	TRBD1	CASSVTQGRTDTQYF	TGTGCCAGTAGTGTGACACAGGGGCGCACAGATACGCAGTATTTT
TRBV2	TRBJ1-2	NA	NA	CASSSEGYGYTF	TGTGCCAGCAGTTCTGAGGGCTATGGCTACACCTTC
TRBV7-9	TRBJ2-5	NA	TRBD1	CASSYPGTGYRETQYF	TGTGCCAGCAGTTACCCCGGGACAGGGTATAGAGAGACCCAGTACTTC
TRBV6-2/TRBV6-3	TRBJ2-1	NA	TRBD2	CASSYSGGRPGVF	TGTGCCAGCAGTTACTCTGGCGGGAGGCCGGGGGTCTTC
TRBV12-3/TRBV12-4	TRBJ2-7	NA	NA	CASSLGSISEQYF	TGTGCCAGCAGTTTAGGATCTATATCCGAGCAGTACTTC
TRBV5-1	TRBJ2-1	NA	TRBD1	CASSLGDRNNEQFF	TGCGCCAGCAGCTTGGGGGACAGAAACAATGAGCAGTTCTTC
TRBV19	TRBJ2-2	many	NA	CASSARITGELFF	TGTGCCAGTAGCGCGCGGATCACCGGGGAGCTGTTTTTT
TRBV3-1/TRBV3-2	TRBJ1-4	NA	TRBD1	CASSQVDRVEKLFF	TGTGCCAGCAGCCAAGTGGACAGGGTGGAAAAACTGTTTTTT
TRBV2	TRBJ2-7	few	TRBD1	CASSGGQGIGEQYF	TGTGCCAGCAGTGGAGGACAGGGGATAGGCGAGCAGTACTTC
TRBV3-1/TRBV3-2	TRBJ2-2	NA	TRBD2	CASSQPGLASGELFF	TGTGCCAGCAGCCAACCGGGACTAGCTTCAGGGGAGCTGTTTTTT
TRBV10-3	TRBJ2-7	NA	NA	CAISQGNYEQYF	TGTGCCATCAGTCAGGGGAACTACGAGCAGTACTTC
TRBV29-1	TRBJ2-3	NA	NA	CSVEGSFTDTQYF	TGCAGCGTTGAGGGTAGCTTCACAGATACGCAGTATTTT
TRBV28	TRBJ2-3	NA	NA	CASSLLAASTDTQYF	TGTGCCAGCAGTCTCCTGGCGGCTAGCACAGATACGCAGTATTTT
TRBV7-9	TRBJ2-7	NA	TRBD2	CASSLAGTSGSYEQYF	TGTGCCAGCAGCTTAGCCGGGACTAGCGGGAGTTACGAGCAGTACTTC
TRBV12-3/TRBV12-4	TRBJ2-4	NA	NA	CASSSWRNIQYF	TGTGCCAGCAGTTCTTGGAGGAACATTCAGTACTTC
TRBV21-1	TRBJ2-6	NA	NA	CASSKDGEHPLGANVLTF	TGTGCCAGCAGCAAAGACGGAGAACACCCTCTTGGGGCCAACGTCCTGACTTTC
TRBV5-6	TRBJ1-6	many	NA	CASSTFRTASNSPLHF	TGTGCCAGCAGCACCTTCAGGACAGCCTCTAATTCACCCCTCCACTTT
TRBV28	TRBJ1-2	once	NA	CASTPRGGGGYTF	TGTGCCAGCACCCCCCGCGGGGGTGGAGGCTACACCTTC
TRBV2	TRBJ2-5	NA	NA	CASSVEGGQSQYF	TGTGCCAGCAGTGTGGAGGGAGGCCAATCCCAGTACTTC
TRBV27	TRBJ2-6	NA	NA	CASSSGQGSGANVLTF	TGTGCCAGCAGTTCGGGACAAGGGTCTGGGGCCAACGTCCTGACTTTC
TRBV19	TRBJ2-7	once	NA	CAGFTSDTTTYEQYF	TGTGCCGGATTCACCTCGGACACAACCACCTACGAGCAGTACTTC
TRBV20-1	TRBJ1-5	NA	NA	CSASSQVNQPQHF	TGCAGTGCTAGTTCTCAGGTGAATCAGCCCCAGCATTTT
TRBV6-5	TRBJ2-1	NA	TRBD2	CASSHPGGPYNEQFF	TGTGCCAGCAGTCACCCGGGGGGGCCCTACAATGAGCAGTTCTTC
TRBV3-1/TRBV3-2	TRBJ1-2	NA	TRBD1	CASSTIQGASDGYTF	TGTGCCAGCAGCACAATTCAGGGGGCTTCAGATGGCTACACCTTC
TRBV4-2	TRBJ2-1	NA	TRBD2	CASSQDLWEGLFF	TGTGCCAGCAGCCAAGATCTTTGGGAGGGGCTGTTCTTC
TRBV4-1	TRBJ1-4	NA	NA	CASSQEPGNEKLFF	TGCGCCAGCAGCCAAGAGCCGGGGAATGAAAAACTGTTTTTT
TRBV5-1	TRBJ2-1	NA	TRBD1	CASSLGQGARLSEQFF	TGCGCCAGCAGCTTAGGACAGGGGGCGCGGTTGAGTGAGCAGTTCTTC
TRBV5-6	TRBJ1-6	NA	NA	CASSPGDNSPLHF	TGTGCCAGCTCACCAGGGGATAATTCACCCCTCCACTTT
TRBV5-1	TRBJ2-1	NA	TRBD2	CASSFGTSPNEQFF	TGCGCCAGCAGCTTCGGGACTAGCCCCAATGAGCAGTTCTTC
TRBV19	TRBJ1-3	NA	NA	CASSIGLGGGRNTIYF	TGTGCCAGTAGTATAGGGTTGGGAGGAGGAAGAAACACCATATATTTT
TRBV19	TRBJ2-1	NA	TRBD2	CASRASGGLYNEQFF	TGTGCCAGTAGGGCTAGCGGGGGACTCTACAATGAGCAGTTCTTC
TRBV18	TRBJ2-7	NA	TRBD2	CASSPLHGGVSYEQYF	TGTGCCAGCTCACCACTTCACGGGGGGGTTTCCTACGAGCAGTACTTC
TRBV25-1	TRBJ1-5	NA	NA	CASSVLGLDQPQHF	TGTGCCAGCAGTGTTCTCGGACTAGATCAGCCCCAGCATTTT
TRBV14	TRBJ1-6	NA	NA	CASSRPAGENSPLHF	TGTGCCAGCAGCCGTCCGGCAGGGGAGAATTCACCCCTCCACTTT
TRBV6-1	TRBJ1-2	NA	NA	CASSETVNYGYTF	TGTGCCAGCAGTGAAACGGTAAACTATGGCTACACCTTC
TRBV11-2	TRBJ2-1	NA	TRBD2	CASSQLAGGPYEQFF	TGTGCCAGCAGCCAGCTAGCGGGAGGGCCGTATGAGCAGTTCTTC